The 30 T cell receptor beta chains below come from one sample, sequenced in a study of cytomegalovirus exposure and HLA in healthy donors. 13 Jbeta primers and 60 Vbeta primers were used for the PCR. Profiled with immunoSEQ multiplex PCR; TCRdb holds only in-frame clones, not every one. Of 150,000 to 190,000 clones detected, roughly 80% appear once; the ten largest clones hold around 6.6%. Source material: PBMCs. Every receptor here comes from a woman aged 45-60 years in good health and CMV-seropositive.

This rearrangement joins TRBV7-8 to TRBJ2-3, with D tentatively TRBD1 (5 bases). CDR3 size: 14 residues. V lost 2 bases to trimming and J lost 6 bases, with 12 bases between them. CDR1 SGHVS and CDR2 FQNEAQ come from the germline V gene. In DNA, the CDR3 is TGTGCCAGCAGCTTATACCGACGACAGGATACGCAGTATTTT. This encodes CASSLYRRQDTQYF.

V gene TRBV29-1 combines with J gene TRBJ2-3; TRBD1 might be the D (6 bases). Trimming removed 5 bases from V and 5 bases from J, with 20 bases in between. This CDR3 contains 15 residues. Germline V CDR1 and CDR2: SQVTM, ANQGSEA. CDR3 coding DNA: TGCAGCGTTTTTCTCCTACGACAGGTGATAGATACGCAGTATTTT. It yields the protein CSVFLLRQVIDTQYF.

The chain recombines TRBV7-9 with TRBJ2-2, with 8 bases lining up with TRBD1. The germline V gene encodes CDR1 SEHNR and CDR2 FQNEAQ (reference sequence). The CDR3 totals 19 residues. V shed 4 bases and J 0 bases; nucleotides not matched to a gene: 13. Here the CDR3 reads CASSSARGWTGTNTGELFF. CDR3 coding DNA: TGTGCCAGCAGCTCCGCCAGAGGGTGGACAGGGACGAACACCGGGGAGCTGTTTTTT.

The rearrangement joins TRBV5-1 to TRBJ2-3; 9 nucleotides align to TRBD2. J was trimmed by 2 bases and V by 3 bases; bases with no gene match: 7. Germline assignment: CDR1 SGHRS and CDR2 YFSETQ. This CDR3 has 16 amino acids. The CDR3, as DNA: TGCGCCAGCAGCTCCGGAGCTAGCGGGAACACAGATACGCAGTATTTT. This translates into CASSSGASGNTDTQYF.

The chain joins TRBV2 to TRBJ1-2; possible D gene TRBD1, 5 bases. CDR1 and CDR2 (germline): SNHLY, FYNNEI. The ends were cut back, 4 bases at V and 6 bases at J, with 15 bases in the middle. This CDR3 has 14 residues. CDR3 residues: CASSGNGGRDGYTF. In DNA, the CDR3 is TGTGCCAGCAGTGGGAACGGGGGAAGGGATGGCTACACCTTC.

The chain is built from TRBV5-1 and TRBJ2-5; 10 bases fit TRBD1. Germline loops: CDR1 SGHRS, CDR2 YFSETQ. This CDR3 contains 16 residues. Trimming at V came to 4 bases and at J to 5 bases, leaving 11 bases not matched to a gene. CDR3 in amino acids: CASSLLTGGRGETQYF. CDR3 nucleotide sequence: TGCGCCAGCAGCCTACTGACAGGGGGCCGAGGGGAGACCCAGTACTTC.

The chain employs TRBV1 and TRBJ1-5. TRBV1 is tagged as a pseudogene. The CDR3 covers 14 residues. The CDR3 is CTSSQERGNQPQHF. The CDR3 DNA reads TGCACCAGCAGCCAAGAGCGAGGCAATCAGCCCCAGCATTTT.

The gene calls are TRBV27 and TRBJ1-2, with D unresolved. The CDR3 length is 14 residues. Trimming took 0 bases from V and 0 from J, leaving 5 bases between them. The germline V gene encodes CDR1 MNHEY and CDR2 SMNVEV (reference sequence). The CDR3 sequence: CASSLSGANYGYTF. In DNA form, the CDR3 reads TGTGCCAGCAGTTTATCTGGAGCTAACTATGGCTACACCTTC.

V usage is TRBV2 and J usage is TRBJ1-5; unclear D gene. CDR3 length: 13 amino acids. The V gene lost 7 bases and the J gene lost 0 bases, with 7 bases spanning the gap. Germline lookup yields CDR1 SNHLY and CDR2 FYNNEI. The CDR3 sequence: CASMSFSNQPQHF. In DNA, the CDR3 is TGTGCCAGCATGAGTTTTAGCAATCAGCCCCAGCATTTT.

This clone was found a few times. V usage is TRBV5-1 and J usage is TRBJ1-6; tentative D call: TRBD1 (6 bases). Trimming pared 5 bases from V and 7 bases from J, leaving 10 bases between. This CDR3 has 13 residues. CDR1 and CDR2 (germline): SGHRS, YFSETQ. This CDR3 reads CASRTGENSPLHF. DNA for the CDR3: TGCGCCAGCAGGACAGGTGAGAATTCACCCCTCCACTTT.

This rearrangement joins TRBV7-6 to TRBJ1-3; tentative D call: TRBD1 (6 bases). The CDR3 spans 13 residues. V was clipped by 4 bases and J by 7 bases, with 11 bases between them. Looked up from germline, CDR1 is SGHVS and CDR2 is FNYEAQ. Here the CDR3 reads CASSWGGENTIYF. The CDR3 DNA follows: TGTGCCAGCAGCTGGGGGGGCGAGAACACCATATATTTT.

This chain uses TRBV5-1 with TRBJ2-7, with a weak D call TRBD1 (6 bases). V shed 0 bases and J shed 11 bases, with 9 bases lying between them. Germline assignment: CDR1 SGHRS and CDR2 YFSETQ. The CDR3 length is 11 residues. CDR3 DNA sequence: TGCGCCAGCAGCTTGGAGGGGGATAAGTACTTC. Protein: CASSLEGDKYF. The full variable domain, with the rest looked up from reference TRBV5-1 and TRBJ2-7, is KAGVTQTPRYLIKTRGQQVTLSCSPISGHRSVSWYQQTPGQGLQFLFEYFSETQRNKGNFPGRFSGRQFSNSRSEMNVSTLELGDSALYLCASSLEGDKYFGPGTRLTVT.

Here the CDR3 reads CASSLARQGYEQYF. CDR3 bases: TGTGCCAGCAGCTTAGCGCGACAGGGCTACGAGCAGTACTTC. The rearrangement joins TRBV7-8 to TRBJ2-7, with 7 bases lining up with TRBD1. CDR1 SGHVS and CDR2 FQNEAQ come from the germline V gene. This CDR3 has 14 residues. The trim removed 0 bases at V and 3 bases at J, leaving 2 bases unmatched.

The rearrangement joins TRBV18 to TRBJ2-2, with 10 bases identical to TRBD2. Germline trimming cut 0 bases from V and 9 bases from J; bases unmatched to any gene: 13. Germline lookup yields CDR1 KGHSH and CDR2 LQKENI. This CDR3 contains 18 residues. The CDR3 bases are TGTGCCAGCTCACCACCTTTACAGACTAGCGGGTTATACAGGGAGCTGTTTTTT. Its protein product is CASSPPLQTSGLYRELFF.

This clone was detected a few times. The chain recombines TRBV21-1 with TRBJ2-2; the table's D gene call, TRBD2, was not cross checked with the DNA. TRBV21-1 is a pseudogene. The CDR3 covers 15 residues. CDR3 residues: CASTKAASRPGELFF. The CDR3 DNA is TGTGCCAGCACCAAAGCGGCTAGTCGACCCGGGGAGCTGTTTTTT.

The chain recombines TRBV4-1 with TRBJ2-7; 10 positions agree with TRBD2. The CDR3 contains 19 residues. J gave up 2 bases and V 4 bases, and 17 bases lay outside the gene matches. Germline-derived CDR1 and CDR2 are MGHRA and YSYEKL. CDR3 loop: CASSLRELAGVLPPYEQYF. The CDR3 DNA follows: TGCGCCAGCAGCCTAAGGGAGCTAGCGGGGGTCTTACCACCCTACGAGCAGTACTTC.

The chain couples TRBV5-1 to TRBJ2-5; no firm D call. This CDR3 has 18 amino acids. The V gene's germline CDR1 is SGHRS and CDR2 YFSETQ. Trimming stripped 4 bases from V and 2 bases from J, with 24 bases between. Here the CDR3 reads CASSTSRSIQTPQETQYF. In DNA form, the CDR3 reads TGCGCCAGCAGCACCTCTCGCTCCATACAGACACCGCAAGAGACCCAGTACTTC.

The chain has TRBV9 and TRBJ2-1; 13 bases fit TRBD2. Trimming cost V 3 bases and J 4 bases; bases outside gene matches: 10. The CDR3 spans 18 residues. In germline, CDR1 is SGDLS, CDR2 YYNGEE. The CDR3 protein is CASSGGLAGTSNYNEQFF. The CDR3 region has the DNA TGTGCCAGCAGCGGGGGACTAGCGGGGACATCTAATTACAATGAGCAGTTCTTC.

The count of this clone is one. The J gene is TRBJ2-2, the V gene TRBV4-2; 10 nucleotides line up with TRBD2. This CDR3 region has 16 residues. V lost 0 bases, J lost 5 bases, and 3 bases stayed unmatched. Germline CDR1 and CDR2: LGHNA and YNFKEQ. The DNA of the CDR3 is TGTGCCAGCAGCCAAGAACCAGCGGGGGGGACCGGGGAGCTGTTTTTT. Its translation is CASSQEPAGGTGELFF.

Written as DNA, the CDR3 is TGTGCCAGCAGCCATGGTAGACTAGCGGATTACTCCTACGAGCAGTACTTC. It codes for CASSHGRLADYSYEQYF. J is TRBJ2-7 and V is TRBV14; 9 bases are shared with TRBD2. With V trimmed by 3 bases and J by 0 bases, 9 bases remained unmatched. This CDR3 has 17 amino acids. Germline V gene sequence: CDR1 SGHDN, CDR2 FVKESK.

Comments on this clone: Other DNA sequences in the sample encode the same CDR3. The V and J genes are TRBV6-6 and TRBJ1-1; no definite D call. From germline, CDR1 is MNHNY and CDR2 SVGAGI (reference sequence). Trimming took off 0 bases at V and 8 bases at J, with 4 bases between the two ends. The CDR3 runs 11 residues. CDR3 bases: TGTGCCAGCAGTTACTCTAGCGAAGCTTTCTTT. Its protein product is CASSYSSEAFF.

This clone was recorded once. The chain has TRBV5-1 and TRBJ1-4; a weak D match, TRBD1 (5 bases). The CDR3 is made up of 14 amino acids. V lost 3 bases, J lost 3 bases, and 9 bases lay in between. The germline V gene encodes CDR1 SGHRS and CDR2 YFSETQ. In DNA, the CDR3 is TGCGCCAGCAGCTCTCAGGGATCTAATGAAAAACTGTTTTTT. Translating gives CASSSQGSNEKLFF.

V and J are TRBV7-8 and TRBJ1-2; tentatively, D is TRBD1 (5 bases). There are 15 residues in the CDR3. Trimming shortened V by 7 bases and J by 8 bases, and 23 bases separated the two germline ends. Germline CDR1 reads SGHVS; CDR2 reads FQNEAQ. The CDR3 is CASTNWRDLPLGYTF. DNA of the CDR3: TGTGCCAGCACCAACTGGAGGGACCTCCCCCTGGGCTACACCTTC. Full variable domain (rest looked up from reference TRBV7-8 and TRBJ1-2): GAGVSQSPRYKVAKRGQDVALRCDPISGHVSLFWYQQALGQGPEFLTYFQNEAQLDKSGLPSDRFFAERPEGSVSTLKIQRTQQEDSAVYLCASTNWRDLPLGYTFGSGTRLTVV.

For this clone: The same CDR3 can be traced to other DNA sequences in this sample. The V and J genes are TRBV11-2 and TRBJ2-7, with TRBD2 identical over 7 bases. Germline V CDR1 and CDR2: SGHAT, FQNNGV. Losses at the gene ends were 1 base for V and 0 bases for J; bases not matched to a gene: 0. This CDR3 has 14 residues. This chain's CDR3 is CASSLGGGSYEQYF. The CDR3, as DNA: TGTGCCAGCAGCTTAGGGGGGGGCTCCTACGAGCAGTACTTC.

This chain connects TRBV6-6 to TRBJ2-3; tentatively, D is TRBD2 (5 bases). Trimming took 2 bases from V and 4 from J, leaving 13 bases between them. This CDR3 contains 15 residues. Germline V gives CDR1 MNHNY, CDR2 SVGAGI (reference sequence). The CDR3 region has the DNA TGTGCCAGCAGTTACCCAGGACTGGGTGCAGATACGCAGTATTTT. Residues: CASSYPGLGADTQYF.

The V gene is TRBV19, the J gene TRBJ2-4; D perhaps matches TRBD2 (6 bases). The CDR3 length is 15 residues. Trimming pared 5 bases from V and 0 bases from J, leaving 11 bases between. CDR1 is LNHDA, CDR2 SQIVND, per germline (reference sequence). CDR3 loop: CASSLAVLAKNIQYF. CDR3 nucleotide sequence: TGTGCCAGTAGTTTAGCGGTACTAGCCAAAAACATTCAGTACTTC.

The chain joins TRBV25-1 to TRBJ1-2, with D tentatively TRBD1 (5 bases). Germline V gene sequence: CDR1 MGHDK, CDR2 SYGVNS. The CDR3 extends over 15 amino acids. Trimming left V 5 bases short and J 3 bases short, with 16 bases between. The CDR3 DNA reads TGTGCCAGCAGTCAAACGGGACCGGGAGACTATGGCTACACCTTC. Translation: CASSQTGPGDYGYTF.

This chain links TRBV23-1 with TRBJ1-1; TRBD1 agrees at 9 bases. TRBV23-1 belongs to the ORF category, with a function that is uncertain. J gave up 4 bases and V 7 bases, and 10 bases lay outside the gene matches. The CDR3 spans 15 residues. The CDR3 loop reads CASTPTGTGFTEAFF. CDR3 DNA sequence: TGCGCCAGCACTCCGACAGGGACAGGGTTCACTGAAGCTTTCTTT.

The rearrangement links TRBV10-1 to TRBJ1-1, with TRBD1 matching over 7 bases. Germline lookup yields CDR1 WNHNN and CDR2 SYGVQD (reference sequence). J was trimmed by 10 bases and V by 9 bases; bases with no gene match: 11. The CDR3 consists of 12 residues. The CDR3 sequence is CARSQGGRGAFF. CDR3 nucleotide sequence: TGCGCCAGATCTCAGGGGGGAAGGGGAGCTTTCTTT.

The rearrangement links TRBV14 to TRBJ2-6; D is undetermined. The V gene's germline CDR1 is SGHDN and CDR2 FVKESK. Trimming stripped 4 bases from V and 4 bases from J, with 5 bases between. The length of the CDR3 is 13 residues. This CDR3 reads CASSLSGANVLTF. The DNA for the CDR3 is TGTGCCAGCAGCCTTTCGGGGGCCAACGTCCTGACTTTC.